This is a list of T cell receptor beta chains from one sample in a study of blood T cell repertoires in COVID-19. Generated by immunoSEQ multiplex PCR, the TCRdb table keeps only in-frame clones and is missing some. The table has around 300,000 clones, 85% to 90% seen once. Sequenced material: peripheral blood. Receptors originate from a woman aged 40 to 50 with COVID-19, enrolled during active disease. The conserved cysteine and the conserved F or W are not part of the CDR3 here. Clone size is stated in some rows and not others, as once, few, many or a class when expanded.

NA,TRBV7-2,TRBJ2-7,ASSTGQGRYEQY
NA,TRBV28,TRBJ1-5,ASSYRDGNQPQH
few,TRBV5-4,TRBJ2-2,ASSERQGSAGELF
NA,TRBV11-1,TRBJ2-5,ASSLGSQETQY
NA,TRBV5-5,TRBJ2-7,ASSLGLAGGPYEQY
NA,TRBV30,TRBJ1-2,AWTTAYGYT
NA,TRBV15,TRBJ2-3,ATSRDWGAGGAATQY
once,TRBV5-1,TRBJ2-3,ASSVLTSGSTDTQY
once,TRBV12-3/TRBV12-4,TRBJ1-2,ASSLEGVGYT
NA,TRBV11-2,TRBJ2-1,ASSSRLAGGDEQF
NA,TRBV27,TRBJ1-2,ASSSVENYGHT
NA,TRBV9,TRBJ2-3,ASSVAGGNTDTQY
NA,TRBV7-2,TRBJ1-5,ASSFTHRVDQPQH
few,TRBV2,TRBJ1-5,ASSAGDFQPQH
NA,TRBV3-1/TRBV3-2,TRBJ2-7,ASSQLTGPSYEQY
NA,TRBV6-5,TRBJ2-6,ASTTVPSRANVLT
few,TRBV7-2,TRBJ1-2,ASSPGQGDYYGYT
NA,TRBV5-1,TRBJ2-3,ASSSTGVSTDTQY
NA,TRBV7-2,TRBJ2-5,ASSLFFPETQY
NA,TRBV5-6,TRBJ1-1,ASSLAGQGLTEAF
NA,TRBV29-1,TRBJ2-1,SVEPGLAHSYNEQF
NA,TRBV12-3/TRBV12-4,TRBJ1-1,ASSRSDREAF
few,TRBV7-9,TRBJ2-5,ASSLGTSAQETQY
few,TRBV5-5,TRBJ2-7,ASTTLESGEQY
NA,TRBV7-6,TRBJ2-1,ASSLLVGSGGGTYNEQF
NA,TRBV6-2/TRBV6-3,TRBJ2-2,ASSYSKRGLSTGELF
NA,TRBV27,TRBJ2-7,ASSFSAGPSSYEQY
few,TRBV27,TRBJ2-7,ASSFSDRNEQY
NA,TRBV7-9,TRBJ1-1,ASSFGGGRMNTEAF
once,TRBV27,TRBJ2-7,ASSRRVHSYEQY
NA,TRBV20-1,TRBJ2-4,SASTPRLAKNIQY
NA,TRBV11-3,TRBJ2-2,ASSLDLTGTNTGELF
NA,TRBV18,TRBJ2-3,ASSPLAGGRTDTQY
NA,TRBV27,TRBJ2-5,ASSLYRGKETQY